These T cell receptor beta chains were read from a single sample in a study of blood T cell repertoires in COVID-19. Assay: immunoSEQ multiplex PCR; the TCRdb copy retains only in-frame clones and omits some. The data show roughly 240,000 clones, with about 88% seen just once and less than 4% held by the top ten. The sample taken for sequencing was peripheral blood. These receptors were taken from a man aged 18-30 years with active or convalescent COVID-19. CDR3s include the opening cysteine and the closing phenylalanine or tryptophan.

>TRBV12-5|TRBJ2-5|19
CASGLVRAGQGGKRETQYF
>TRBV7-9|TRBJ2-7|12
CASSSAEDEQYF
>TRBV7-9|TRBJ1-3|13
CASRGGSGNTIYF
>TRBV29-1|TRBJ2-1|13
CSVSLLVPGEQFF
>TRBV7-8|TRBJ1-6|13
CASSFLEDSPLHF
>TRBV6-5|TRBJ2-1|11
CARLVMNEQFF
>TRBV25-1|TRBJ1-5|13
CASQPTNAVAQHF
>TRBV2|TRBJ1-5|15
CASSHESGGNQPQHF
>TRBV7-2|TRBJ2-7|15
CASSLAAGKWDEQYF
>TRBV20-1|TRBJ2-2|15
CSASSGTGTTGELFF